The 23 T cell receptor beta chains below all came from one sample that was sequenced in a study of blood T cell repertoires in COVID-19. The assay was immunoSEQ multiplex PCR, and TCRdb's table has in-frame clones only and misses some. The sample consists of under 200,000 clones, just under 85% of them appearing once. Specimen: peripheral blood. The receptors were sampled from a woman older than 75 with COVID-19, enrolled during active disease.

The chain carries TRBV5-1 and TRBJ2-3; D ambiguous. Trimming shortened V by 7 bases and J by 6 bases, and 6 bases separated the two germline ends. Germline CDR1 reads SGHRS; CDR2 reads YFSETQ. This CDR3 has 10 residues. The DNA for the CDR3 is TGCGCCAGCCGAGGTGATACGCAGTATTTT. This translates into CASRGDTQYF. Combining the CDR3 with reference TRBV5-1 and TRBJ2-3 gives the whole variable domain KAGVTQTPRYLIKTRGQQVTLSCSPISGHRSVSWYQQTPGQGLQFLFEYFSETQRNKGNFPGRFSGRQFSNSRSEMNVSTLELGDSALYLCASRGDTQYFGPGTRLTVL.

The chain is built from TRBV10-3 and TRBJ2-7; 9 bases align to TRBD2. The CDR3 is 13 residues long. V was pared by 11 bases and J by 5 bases, with 10 bases of the junction left unmatched. Looked up from germline, CDR1 is ENHRY and CDR2 is SYGVKD. In DNA form, the CDR3 reads TGTGCCCACGGGGCGGGAGGGAGGAACGAGCAGTACTTC. This sequence encodes CAHGAGGRNEQYF.

The chain combines TRBV7-3 with TRBJ2-1; 10 bases agree with TRBD1. Germline loops: CDR1 SGHTA, CDR2 FQGTGA. This CDR3 has 15 amino acids. J lost 6 bases, V lost 2 bases, and 4 bases had no gene match. The CDR3 reads CASSLGTGEFNEQFF. CDR3 DNA: TGTGCCAGCAGCTTAGGGACAGGGGAATTCAATGAGCAGTTCTTC.

CDR3 nucleotides: TGTGCCAGCAGCGCCCTAGCGGAGTCCTACAATGAGCAGTTCTTC. It is translated as CASSALAESYNEQFF. V is TRBV9 and J is TRBJ2-1; 7 bases fit TRBD2. Losses at the gene ends were 3 bases for V and 1 base for J; bases not matched to a gene: 4. CDR1 and CDR2 from the germline V gene are SGDLS and YYNGEE. The CDR3 extends over 15 amino acids.

The chain joins TRBV15 to TRBJ2-1, with 7 bases identical to TRBD2. The germline V gene encodes CDR1 LNHNV and CDR2 YYDKDF (reference sequence). The junction had 19 bases not matched to a gene; V was cut back by 5 bases and J by 3 bases. This CDR3 has 19 amino acids. CDR3 residues: CATSGMGGVKARVYNEQFF. The CDR3 nucleotides are TGTGCCACCAGCGGGATGGGGGGGGTAAAGGCGAGGGTCTACAATGAGCAGTTCTTC.

In this sample, this clone turned up a few times. The V gene is TRBV12-3 or TRBV12-4, the J gene TRBJ2-7; 10 bases are a match to TRBD1. The ends lost 6 bases at V and 9 bases at J; junction bases unmatched: 8. The CDR3 spans 13 residues. The CDR3 bases are TGTGCCAGCAGCCCCACGACAGGGGGCTCGCAGTACTTC. This encodes CASSPTTGGSQYF.

V and J are TRBV19 and TRBJ1-2; 9 bases line up with TRBD1. Germline V gene sequence: CDR1 LNHDA, CDR2 SQIVND (reference sequence). CDR3 length: 16 amino acids. The V and J ends lost 0 bases and 4 bases, in that order; junction bases with no gene match: 6. CDR3 coding DNA: TGTGCCAGTAGTATAGAGGGACAGGGTTCCGTCTATGGCTACACCTTC. This sequence encodes CASSIEGQGSVYGYTF.

The chain uses TRBV3-1 (or the pseudogene TRBV3-2) and TRBJ2-5; 8 positions agree with TRBD2. There are 14 residues in the CDR3. The ends lost 4 bases at V and 5 bases at J; junction bases unmatched: 6. The germline V gene has CDR1 LGHDT and CDR2 YNNKEL (reference sequence). The CDR3 nucleotides read TGTGCCAGCAGCCTTCGCGGGGGGCAGGAGACCCAGTACTTC. Translated, it gives CASSLRGGQETQYF.

This clone has only one observation. This chain joins TRBV10-2 and TRBJ2-2; 10 bases are a match to TRBD1. Per the germline V gene, CDR1 is WSHSY and CDR2 is SAAADI. The CDR3 has 14 residues. V gave up 4 bases and J gave up 5 bases; unmatched junction bases: 1. The CDR3 region has the DNA TGCGCCAGCAGTGGGACAGGGGGGACCGGGGAGCTGTTTTTT. The encoded protein is CASSGTGGTGELFF.

This clone has a single count. The chain links TRBV2 to TRBJ2-1; D uncertain. Trimming removed 6 bases at V and 4 bases at J, with 10 bases between. CDR1 and CDR2 from the germline V gene are SNHLY and FYNNEI. The CDR3 covers 13 residues. In DNA form, the CDR3 reads TGTGCCAGCAGACTCGACAAGTACAATGAGCAGTTCTTC. It encodes CASRLDKYNEQFF.

The gene calls are TRBV7-9 and TRBJ2-6, with 11 bases aligning to TRBD1. This CDR3 has 18 amino acids. Germline CDR1 is SEHNR and CDR2 is FQNEAQ (reference sequence). J gave up 3 bases and V 5 bases, and 9 bases lay outside the gene matches. The CDR3 nucleotides read TGTGCCAGCAGCAAACGGACAGGGGGCGCGTATGGGGCCAACGTCCTGACTTTC. Amino acid sequence: CASSKRTGGAYGANVLTF.

V and J are TRBV14 and TRBJ1-1; D is perhaps TRBD1 (5 bases). V lost 0 bases and J 8 bases, leaving 7 bases between the germline ends. CDR3 length: 12 residues. Per the germline V gene, CDR1 is SGHDN and CDR2 is FVKESK. Here the CDR3 reads CASSQESGEAFF. CDR3 nucleotides: TGTGCCAGCAGCCAAGAGTCAGGGGAAGCTTTCTTT.

The chain is built from TRBV7-9 and TRBJ2-5; weak D call: TRBD2 (6 bases). The CDR3 has 14 amino acids. V shed 5 bases and J shed 7 bases, with 17 bases lying between them. The germline V gene has CDR1 SEHNR and CDR2 FQNEAQ (reference sequence). Here the CDR3 reads CASSTTSSERTQYF. The CDR3 DNA reads TGTGCCAGCAGCACAACTAGCTCGGAGAGGACCCAGTACTTC. The full variable domain, completed using reference TRBV7-9 and TRBJ2-5, is DTGVSQNPRHKITKRGQNVTFRCDPISEHNRLYWYRQTLGQGPEFLTYFQNEAQLEKSRLLSDRFSAERPKGSFSTLEIQRTEQGDSAMYLCASSTTSSERTQYFGPGTRLLVL.

This rearrangement joins TRBV19 to TRBJ2-6; tentatively, D is TRBD1 (6 bases). This CDR3 is built from 19 residues. The V end was cut by 7 bases, the J end by 0 bases, with 22 bases between. The germline V gene has CDR1 LNHDA and CDR2 SQIVND (reference sequence). The CDR3 DNA sequence: TGTGCCAGTAAAACAACAGGGTTAGGTGTCCCCTCTGGGGCCAACGTCCTGACTTTC. This gives the protein CASKTTGLGVPSGANVLTF.

This chain links TRBV5-6 with TRBJ1-1, with TRBD1 matching over 10 bases. V gave up 4 bases and J gave up 8 bases; unmatched junction bases: 2. Per the germline V gene, CDR1 is SGHDT and CDR2 is YYEEEE. This CDR3 spans 12 amino acids. CDR3: CASSGTGVEAFF. CDR3 DNA: TGTGCCAGCAGCGGGACAGGGGTGGAAGCTTTCTTT.

This chain joins TRBV12-5 and TRBJ1-4; perhaps TRBD1 as D (5 bases). The CDR3 totals 15 residues. V was shortened by 0 bases and J by 8 bases, with 13 bases between the two germline ends. CDR1 and CDR2 from the germline V gene are LGHNT and FRNRAP. CDR3 region: CASGLVRQGGEKLFF. DNA for the CDR3: TGTGCTAGTGGTTTGGTACGCCAGGGCGGCGAAAAACTGTTTTTT.

V and J are TRBV9 and TRBJ2-7; TRBD1 matches 7 bases. V was pared by 4 bases and J by 5 bases, with 9 bases of the junction left unmatched. This CDR3 spans 14 amino acids. Per germline, CDR1 SGDLS and CDR2 YYNGEE. The CDR3 nucleotides read TGTGCCAGCAGCCCCCGACAGGGCCTGAACGAGCAGTACTTC. Translation: CASSPRQGLNEQYF.

The J gene is TRBJ2-5, the V gene TRBV30; D gene unclear. This CDR3 is built from 13 residues. Trimming took off 0 bases at V and 5 bases at J, with 10 bases between the two ends. From germline, CDR1 is GTSNPN and CDR2 SVGIG (reference sequence). CDR3 sequence reads: CAWSVQLKETQYF. The DNA for the CDR3 is TGTGCCTGGAGTGTACAATTGAAGGAGACCCAGTACTTC.

This sequence joins TRBV7-2 and TRBJ2-1, with TRBD2 matching over 9 bases. Trimming took 3 bases from V and 7 from J; bases not matched to a gene: 7. The CDR3 has 15 residues. Per germline, CDR1 SGHTA and CDR2 FQGNSA. The CDR3 DNA sequence: TGTGCCAGCAGCTTCAGGACTAGCGTTCGAAATGAGCAGTTCTTC. As protein: CASSFRTSVRNEQFF.

The chain links TRBV9 to TRBJ2-3; no reliable D call. Germline V gene data show CDR1 as SGDLS and CDR2 as YYNGEE. V gave up 0 bases and J gave up 0 bases, with 8 bases separating them. The CDR3 extends over 15 amino acids. The CDR3 nucleotides read TGTGCCAGCAGCGTAGATGCCAGGAGCACAGATACGCAGTATTTT. This encodes CASSVDARSTDTQYF.

V and J are TRBV6-5 and TRBJ2-7; 10 bases are a match to TRBD1. The germline V gene encodes CDR1 MNHEY and CDR2 SVGAGI. The CDR3 runs to 14 residues. Trimming removed 6 bases from V and 4 bases from J; junction bases left unmatched: 6. The CDR3 here is CASRPGTGEYEQYF. The CDR3 nucleotides read TGTGCCAGCAGGCCCGGGACAGGGGAGTACGAGCAGTACTTC.

This clone was observed a few times. The CDR3 here is CAISLTSGRTGEQFF. The CDR3 bases are TGTGCCATCAGTTTGACTAGCGGGAGGACGGGTGAGCAGTTCTTC. The chain links TRBV10-3 to TRBJ2-1, with 13 nucleotides matching TRBD2. Trimming took 5 bases from V and 9 from J; bases not matched to a gene: 7. CDR1 and CDR2 (germline): ENHRY, SYGVKD. The CDR3 has 15 residues.

The rearrangement uses TRBV6-5 and TRBJ2-7; 11 bases are a match to TRBD2. This CDR3 has 14 amino acids. The ends lost 6 bases at V and 4 bases at J; junction bases unmatched: 5. CDR1 and CDR2 from the germline V gene are MNHEY and SVGAGI. Here the CDR3 DNA reads TGTGCCAGCAGACGGACTAGCGGGCCGTACGAGCAGTACTTC. This encodes CASRRTSGPYEQYF.